These 26 T cell receptor beta chains were all obtained from the same sample, sequenced in a study of pediatric ulcerative colitis. Some clones are missing from TCRdb's copy, which holds only in-frame ones; the method was immunoSEQ multiplex PCR. The sample lists 60,000 or so clones; 70% to 80% were seen once. The sequencing input was blood. The origin of the receptors is a boy between 10 and 17 years old with moderate ulcerative colitis.

The V gene is TRBV20-1, the J gene TRBJ1-2; no clear D. Germline V lookup: CDR1 DFQATT, CDR2 SNEGSKA (reference sequence). The V gene lost 5 bases and the J gene lost 8 bases, with 9 bases spanning the gap. The CDR3 totals 10 residues. The CDR3 DNA follows: TGCAGTGCTGCCTCGAGGGGCTACACCTTC. It is translated as CSAASRGYTF.

This clone has more than one count but fewer than ten. The chain uses TRBV4-1 and TRBJ1-4; D is unclear. Trimming removed 3 bases from V and 8 bases from J, with 10 bases in between. The CDR3 length is 13 residues. CDR1 is MGHRA, CDR2 YSYEKL, per germline. CDR3 region: CASSQVRGEKLFF. CDR3 coding DNA: TGCGCCAGCAGCCAGGTGAGAGGGGAAAAACTGTTTTTT.

This clone was seen once. The gene calls are TRBV5-4 and TRBJ2-7; TRBD2 matches 9 bases. The CDR3 extends over 15 amino acids. Germline lookup yields CDR1 SGHNT and CDR2 YYREEE (reference sequence). V was pared by 1 base and J by 4 bases, with 6 bases of the junction left unmatched. CDR3 region: CASSLSPLAGYEQYF. DNA of the CDR3: TGTGCCAGCAGCTTGTCCCCCCTAGCGGGATACGAGCAGTACTTC.

The V and J genes are TRBV30 and TRBJ1-2; no reliable D call. The CDR3 runs to 14 residues. The germline V gene has CDR1 GTSNPN and CDR2 SVGIG (reference sequence). V was shortened by 0 bases and J by 4 bases, with 12 bases between the two germline ends. In nucleotides, the CDR3 is TGTGCCTGGAGTGTTCGAGGGCCTGGCTATGGCTACACCTTC. This encodes CAWSVRGPGYGYTF.

The chain has TRBV19 and TRBJ2-7, with D possibly being TRBD2 (5 bases). The germline V gene has CDR1 LNHDA and CDR2 SQIVND (reference sequence). Trimming stripped 5 bases from V and 0 bases from J, with 14 bases between. The CDR3 totals 15 residues. This CDR3 reads CASSVHSDSSYEQYF. DNA for the CDR3: TGTGCCAGTAGTGTTCATAGCGATAGCTCCTACGAGCAGTACTTC.

The chain links TRBV5-4 to TRBJ1-2; D gene unclear. The V end was cut by 8 bases, the J end by 4 bases, with 21 bases between. The CDR3 is 15 residues long. Germline CDR1 reads SGHNT; CDR2 reads YYREEE (reference sequence). CDR3 DNA sequence: TGTGCCAGTGTGGACGTGAGCAGAGCCGTCTATGGCTACACCTTC. It codes for CASVDVSRAVYGYTF. Complete variable domain (other parts from reference TRBV5-4 and TRBJ1-2): ETGVTQSPTHLIKTRGQQVTLRCSSQSGHNTVSWYQQALGQGPQFIFQYYREEENGRGNFPPRFSGLQFPNYSSELNVNALELDDSALYLCASVDVSRAVYGYTFGSGTRLTVV.

The chain joins TRBV5-1 to TRBJ2-3; no definite D call. Germline CDR1 reads SGHRS; CDR2 reads YFSETQ. The CDR3 length is 12 residues. Between the trimmed V and J ends, which lost 1 base and 6 bases, there was a span of 6 bases. For the CDR3, the DNA is TGCGCCAGCAGCTTGCAGGTGGATACGCAGTATTTT. It is translated as CASSLQVDTQYF.

The chain couples TRBV27 to TRBJ1-5, with D hard to call. Germline V CDR1 and CDR2: MNHEY, SMNVEV (reference sequence). The V end lost 3 bases, the J end lost 0 bases, and 9 bases lay between the germline ends. The CDR3 runs 15 residues. The CDR3 spells CASSLAGYSNQPQHF. As DNA, the CDR3 is TGTGCCAGCAGTTTGGCTGGATATAGCAATCAGCCCCAGCATTTT.

V gene TRBV5-8 combines with J gene TRBJ2-5; the D is unclear. The CDR3 covers 13 residues. In germline, CDR1 is SGHTS, CDR2 YDEGEE. The ends were cut back, 4 bases at V and 6 bases at J, with 13 bases in the middle. CDR3 nucleotide sequence: TGTGCCAGCAGCCTAGTAGGCCCGAAGACCCAGTACTTC. This translates into CASSLVGPKTQYF.

The gene calls are TRBV29-1 and TRBJ2-4; D gene ambiguous. Trimming removed 1 base from V and 6 bases from J, with 10 bases in between. The CDR3 has 13 amino acids. Germline V gene data show CDR1 as SQVTM and CDR2 as ANQGSEA. The CDR3 sequence: CSVEADLGNIQYF. DNA for the CDR3: TGCAGCGTTGAAGCAGATCTCGGAAACATTCAGTACTTC.

The chain has TRBV15 and TRBJ2-5; 13 nucleotides match TRBD2. The CDR3 has 16 residues. V lost 4 bases to trimming and J lost 4 bases; unmatched junction nucleotides: 6. Germline CDR1 reads LNHNV; CDR2 reads YYDKDF (reference sequence). The CDR3 loop reads CATSMPGLAGRETQYF. The CDR3 bases are TGTGCCACCAGCATGCCGGGACTAGCGGGACGAGAGACCCAGTACTTC.

This sequence joins TRBV27 and TRBJ1-6; D may be TRBD1 (6 bases). Germline CDR1 reads MNHEY; CDR2 reads SMNVEV (reference sequence). The V end lost 7 bases, the J end lost 6 bases, and 16 bases lay between the germline ends. The length of the CDR3 is 15 residues. The CDR3 region is CASKREGQTNSPLHF. Written as DNA, the CDR3 is TGTGCCAGCAAACGCGAGGGACAAACTAATTCACCCCTCCACTTT.

The chain employs TRBV7-3 and TRBJ2-6, with TRBD1 matching 8 bases. In germline, CDR1 is SGHTA, CDR2 FQGTGA. V lost 4 bases and J lost 1; bases outside the gene matches: 9. The CDR3 is 18 residues long. The CDR3 bases are TGTGCCAGCAGCTCCCAGGGCAGGGGGCGTTCTGGGGCCAACGTCCTGACTTTC. Residues: CASSSQGRGRSGANVLTF. Looking up the rest from reference TRBV7-3 and TRBJ2-6 gives the full variable domain: GAGVSQTPSNKVTEKGKYVELRCDPISGHTALYWYRQSLGQGPEFLIYFQGTGAADDSGLPNDRFFAVRPEGSVSTLKIQRTERGDSAVYLCASSSQGRGRSGANVLTFGAGSRLTVL.

The chain recombines TRBV19 with TRBJ2-7; D is possibly TRBD1 (5 bases). V lost 7 bases and J lost 2, with 18 bases in between. The CDR3 runs 15 residues. In germline, CDR1 is LNHDA, CDR2 SQIVND (reference sequence). DNA for the CDR3: TGTGCCAGTATCATCAGGGATAACCAGACCTACGAGCAGTACTTC. Amino acids: CASIIRDNQTYEQYF.

The V gene is TRBV6-4, the J gene TRBJ2-1; D remains ambiguous. Germline V gene lookup returns CDR1 MRHNA and CDR2 SNTAGT. The V end lost 5 bases, the J end lost 4 bases, and 15 bases lay between the germline ends. The CDR3 extends over 15 amino acids. The CDR3, as DNA: TGTGCCAGCAGTCGGACGAGTTTTGGTTACAATGAGCAGTTCTTC. The encoded protein is CASSRTSFGYNEQFF.

The chain couples TRBV11-2 to TRBJ1-4; weak D call: TRBD1 (6 bases). CDR1 and CDR2 (germline): SGHAT, FQNNGV. The germline V and J ends were trimmed by 1 base and 7 bases, with 13 bases remaining between them. This CDR3 has 15 amino acids. The CDR3 loop is CASSLAGTLGEKLFF. In DNA, the CDR3 is TGTGCCAGCAGCTTAGCCGGGACACTTGGTGAAAAACTGTTTTTT.

The rearrangement uses TRBV5-6 and TRBJ1-5; 7 nucleotides match TRBD1. Germline CDR1 reads SGHDT; CDR2 reads YYEEEE. The CDR3 loop spans 15 amino acids. The V gene end was trimmed by 0 bases and the J gene end by 6 bases; junction bases not matched to a gene: 6. The CDR3 reads CASSLGGGLGQPQHF. In DNA, the CDR3 is TGTGCCAGCAGCTTGGGAGGGGGCCTGGGTCAGCCCCAGCATTTT.

This rearrangement joins TRBV4-1 to TRBJ1-5; 7 bases agree with TRBD1. This CDR3 is built from 14 residues. The germline CDR1 and CDR2 sequences are MGHRA and YSYEKL. V lost 2 bases to trimming and J lost 7 bases; unmatched junction nucleotides: 5. CDR3 sequence (DNA): TGCGCCAGCAGCCAATACAGGGGAGGCCAGCCCCAGCATTTT. This sequence encodes CASSQYRGGQPQHF.

The rearrangement links TRBV7-2 to TRBJ1-5; D is unresolved. Deletions cut 3 bases from V and 0 bases from J, with 9 bases between. Looked up from germline, CDR1 is SGHTA and CDR2 is FQGNSA. CDR3 length: 15 amino acids. Here the CDR3 DNA reads TGTGCCAGCAGCTTCAAGGGCTTTAGCAATCAGCCCCAGCATTTT. Amino acid sequence: CASSFKGFSNQPQHF.

The chain joins TRBV7-9 to TRBJ1-6; D gene unclear. Trimming stripped 5 bases from V and 6 bases from J, with 11 bases between. The CDR3 has 14 amino acids. CDR1 is SEHNR and CDR2 is FQNEAQ in the germline V gene (reference sequence). CDR3 amino acids: CASSLTDTNSPLHF. CDR3 nucleotides: TGTGCCAGCAGCCTTACCGATACTAATTCACCCCTCCACTTT. The full variable domain, completed using reference TRBV7-9 and TRBJ1-6, is DTGVSQNPRHKITKRGQNVTFRCDPISEHNRLYWYRQTLGQGPEFLTYFQNEAQLEKSRLLSDRFSAERPKGSFSTLEIQRTEQGDSAMYLCASSLTDTNSPLHFGNGTRLTVT.

As DNA, the CDR3 is TGTGCCAGCAGTTACTCTGCCGGGGAGCTGTTTTTT. Translation gives CASSYSAGELFF. V is TRBV6-6 and J is TRBJ2-2; no reliable D call. The germline V gene has CDR1 MNHNY and CDR2 SVGAGI (reference sequence). The V and J ends lost 0 bases and 6 bases respectively, with 2 bases between them. The CDR3 totals 12 residues.

J is TRBJ2-1 and V is TRBV9; D perhaps matches TRBD2 (6 bases). The V end lost 0 bases, the J end lost 2 bases, and 9 bases lay between the germline ends. Germline lookup yields CDR1 SGDLS and CDR2 YYNGEE. The CDR3 is 15 amino acids. The CDR3 DNA is TGTGCCAGCAGCGTAGTTGCGGGAACCTACAATGAGCAGTTCTTC. It is translated as CASSVVAGTYNEQFF.

The chain links TRBV30 to TRBJ1-1; D not certain. CDR1 GTSNPN and CDR2 SVGIG come from the germline V gene (reference sequence). V was clipped by 3 bases and J by 3 bases, with 17 bases between them. The CDR3 is 15 residues long. In nucleotides, the CDR3 is TGTGCCTGGAGGCGTATCAGAAGCCCCGACACTGAAGCTTTCTTT. It specifies CAWRRIRSPDTEAFF.

Only a few counts were recorded for this clone. The V gene is TRBV9, the J gene TRBJ1-2, with 8 nucleotides matching TRBD1. V shed 1 base and J 6 bases; nucleotides not matched to a gene: 5. Germline values: CDR1 SGDLS, CDR2 YYNGEE. The CDR3 spans 14 residues. CDR3 loop: CASSVQGQGNGYTF. For the CDR3, the DNA is TGTGCCAGCAGCGTACAAGGACAGGGTAATGGCTACACCTTC.

V and J are TRBV11-2 and TRBJ2-7; D remains ambiguous. The CDR3 sequence is 14 residues long. The germline V and J ends were trimmed by 6 bases and 1 base, with 13 bases remaining between them. Germline lookup yields CDR1 SGHAT and CDR2 FQNNGV. Here the CDR3 reads CASRTRASSYEQYF. CDR3 coding DNA: TGTGCCAGCAGAACTCGGGCCTCATCCTACGAGCAGTACTTC.

The V and J genes are TRBV7-2 and TRBJ1-4, with 7 positions matching TRBD1. V shed 1 base, J shed 7 bases, and the junction held 6 bases outside the gene matches. The CDR3 has 15 residues. CDR1 SGHTA and CDR2 FQGNSA come from the germline V gene. The CDR3 reads CASSLEGTAFEKLFF. Here the CDR3 DNA reads TGTGCCAGCAGCTTAGAAGGGACAGCGTTTGAAAAACTGTTTTTT.